The 23 T cell receptor beta chains below were found in one sample sequenced in a study of low-dose radiotherapy and immunotherapy resistance in tumors (dated by TCRdb to between 2022 and 2023). To make first-strand cDNA, Superscript III was used along with a set of TRAV- and TRBV-specific primers so that both the TCRalpha and TCRbeta chains were covered. TCRs were amplified with Phusion for around 20 PCR cycles using a constant-region primer together with the adapter attached to the V primers. TCRdb applied fastp at Q25 and MiXCR to the public reads, then kept only in-frame beta chains. CDR3 protein duplicates are merged, each entry listing the most common genes and DNA. The sample table records roughly 11,000 distinct CDR3 sequences; 55% to 65% of these occur just once. The biggest ten clones account for around 11% of the sample. These receptors came from a human donor with advanced metastatic prostate, ovarian, gallbladder or colorectal cancer (not recorded which). This table probably holds off-target reads from a library built for another chain.

This chain links TRBV7-2 with TRBJ2-5; no clear D. V was clipped by 5 bases and J by 1 base, with 17 bases between them. This CDR3 is 16 amino acids long. Germline V CDR1 and CDR2: SGHTA, FQGNSA. The CDR3 here is CASSAPAHGPQETQYF. The CDR3 DNA reads as TGTGCCAGCAGCGCCCCAGCCCACGGCCCCCAAGAGACCCAGTACTTC.

This CDR3 is CASSEWATGSYEQYF. CDR3 nucleotide sequence: TGTGCCAGCAGTGAATGGGCGACAGGGAGCTACGAGCAGTACTTC. The chain uses TRBV6-6 and TRBJ2-7, with 7 bases aligning to TRBD1. Germline CDR1 MNHNY, CDR2 SVGAGI (reference sequence). The CDR3 extends over 15 amino acids. Trimming at V came to 5 bases and at J to 3 bases, leaving 10 bases not matched to a gene.

The chain links TRBV19 to TRBJ2-7; D not certain. Germline-derived CDR1 and CDR2 are LNHDA and SQIVND (reference sequence). V was shortened by 1 base and J by 4 bases, with 11 bases between the two germline ends. The CDR3 totals 14 residues. This CDR3 is CASSIGGGDYEQYF. The CDR3 DNA follows: TGTGCCAGTAGTATAGGGGGTGGAGATTACGAGCAGTACTTC.

The chain uses TRBV18 and TRBJ2-7; 8 bases fit TRBD2. The CDR3 spans 15 residues. Trimming took 6 bases from V and 0 from J; bases not matched to a gene: 7. Germline values: CDR1 KGHSH, CDR2 LQKENI. The CDR3 DNA is TGTGCCAGCTCGATAGCGGGGTTGAGCTCCTACGAGCAGTACTTC. This sequence encodes CASSIAGLSSYEQYF.

The V and J genes are TRBV18 and TRBJ1-4, with D perhaps TRBD1 (5 bases). The ends were cut back, 3 bases at V and 5 bases at J, with 10 bases in the middle. This CDR3 spans 14 amino acids. CDR1 is KGHSH and CDR2 is LQKENI in the germline V gene. This chain's CDR3 is CASSPGTSNEKLFF. In DNA form, the CDR3 reads TGTGCCAGCTCACCCGGGACTTCAAATGAAAAACTGTTTTTT.

J is TRBJ2-2 and V is TRBV12-3 or TRBV12-4; tentatively, D is TRBD1 or TRBD2 (5 bases each). Trimming took off 3 bases at V and 6 bases at J, with 14 bases between the two ends. This CDR3 is 15 amino acids long. The chain's CDR3 is CASSFKGPLSGELFF. The CDR3 nucleotides are TGTGCCAGCAGTTTTAAGGGACCACTCTCCGGGGAGCTGTTTTTT.

The chain joins TRBV10-2 to TRBJ1-3; weak D call: TRBD1 (5 bases). V was trimmed by 7 bases and J by 4 bases, leaving 11 bases between them. Germline assignment: CDR1 WSHSY and CDR2 SAAADI. The CDR3 is 13 amino acids. CDR3 DNA: TGCGCCAGCACCCGGGACCCGGGAAACACCATATATTTT. This codes for CASTRDPGNTIYF.

V and J are TRBV11-3 and TRBJ1-5, with D unresolved. Trimming shortened V by 5 bases and J by 6 bases, and 11 bases separated the two germline ends. Germline V lookup: CDR1 SGHNT, CDR2 YENEEA. The CDR3 extends over 13 amino acids. The CDR3 DNA reads as TGTGCCAGCAGCCGCGAGGGCGGTCAGCCCCAGCATTTT. Translated: CASSREGGQPQHF.

This clonotype was counted a few times. The rearrangement joins TRBV12-3 or TRBV12-4 to TRBJ2-2; TRBD1 matches at 7 bases. The trim removed 3 bases at V and 7 bases at J, leaving 5 bases unmatched. The CDR3 contains 14 residues. The CDR3 coding sequence is TGTGCCAGCAGTTTGCATAACAGGGGCGGGGAGCTGTTTTTT. Its protein is CASSLHNRGGELFF.

This clonotype was detected only once. This rearrangement joins TRBV3-1 to TRBJ2-7; D gene ambiguous. The germline V and J ends were trimmed by 0 bases and 3 bases, with 6 bases remaining between them. CDR1 is LGHDT, CDR2 YNNKEL, per germline (reference sequence). This CDR3 is 13 amino acids long. CDR3 residues: CASSQEGIYEQYF. DNA for the CDR3: TGTGCCAGCAGCCAAGAAGGGATCTACGAGCAGTACTTC.

V gene TRBV28 combines with J gene TRBJ2-1; 9 bases match TRBD2. The CDR3 spans 16 residues. Germline assignment: CDR1 MDHEN and CDR2 SYDVKM. V trimming: 5 bases; J trimming: 6 bases; junction bases outside the gene matches: 11. This CDR3 is CASSRLTGRGGNEQFF. The CDR3 region has the DNA TGTGCCAGCAGTCGCCTCACGGGGCGGGGGGGCAATGAGCAGTTCTTC.

The chain combines TRBV9 with TRBJ2-3; tentative D call: TRBD1 (5 bases). The CDR3 length is 15 residues. Germline lookup yields CDR1 SGDLS and CDR2 YYNGEE. Trimming took 0 bases from V and 4 from J, leaving 12 bases between them. The CDR3 region is CASSVGPQGSDTQYF. The CDR3 bases are TGTGCCAGCAGCGTAGGACCCCAGGGCTCAGATACGCAGTATTTT.

CDR3 region: CASTRERFGNQPQHF. Here the CDR3 DNA reads TGTGCCAGCACCCGAGAGCGGTTCGGCAATCAGCCCCAGCATTTT. This chain joins TRBV2 and TRBJ1-5; D is uncertain. There are 15 residues in the CDR3. Trimming cost V 7 bases and J 2 bases, with 15 bases left between them. Germline V CDR1 and CDR2: SNHLY, FYNNEI.

By sample share, this clonotype is large. The rearrangement uses TRBV5-6 and TRBJ2-2; D is unclear. Germline-derived CDR1 and CDR2 are SGHDT and YYEEEE. The ends were cut back, 2 bases at V and 1 base at J, with 3 bases in the middle. The length of the CDR3 is 13 residues. The CDR3 DNA reads TGTGCCAGCAGCTTACAGAACACCGGGGAGCTGTTTTTT. It codes for CASSLQNTGELFF. Using reference TRBV5-6 and TRBJ2-2 for the parts outside the CDR3, the full variable domain is DAGVTQSPTHLIKTRGQQVTLRCSPKSGHDTVSWYQQALGQGPQFIFQYYEEEERQRGNFPDRFSGHQFPNYSSELNVNALLLGDSALYLCASSLQNTGELFFGEGSRLTVL.

Only one count was recorded for this clonotype. The chain carries TRBV18 and TRBJ1-1; D gene uncertain. Deletions cut 4 bases from V and 7 bases from J, with 16 bases between. The CDR3 sequence is 14 residues long. In germline, CDR1 is KGHSH, CDR2 LQKENI. The CDR3 sequence: CASSLQVLGGEAFF. CDR3 nucleotide sequence: TGTGCCAGCTCACTCCAAGTCCTGGGAGGTGAAGCTTTCTTT.

The V call is TRBV29-1, the J call TRBJ1-2, with TRBD1 identical over 11 bases. Germline V lookup: CDR1 SQVTM, CDR2 ANQGSEA. The ends lost 4 bases at V and 4 bases at J; junction bases unmatched: 8. The CDR3 runs to 15 residues. The CDR3 DNA is TGCAGCGTTGCTTGGGGACAGGGGGATTTCTATGGCTACACCTTC. Encoded protein: CSVAWGQGDFYGYTF.

This sequence joins TRBV7-2 and TRBJ2-7, with D possibly being TRBD1 or TRBD2 (6 bases each). Germline CDR1 is SGHTA and CDR2 is FQGNSA. The CDR3 runs 15 residues. V dropped 5 bases and J dropped 4 bases, with 18 bases sitting between them. CDR3 DNA sequence: TGTGCCAGCAGCCGAGCCGGAGGGACAAAATACGAGCAGTACTTC. This codes for CASSRAGGTKYEQYF.

This clonotype was observed a single time. An end of the junction differs from the germline gene, which may be a read error. V usage is TRBV5-3 and J usage is TRBJ1-2; D might be TRBD1 (5 bases). TRBV5-3 is given ORF status, its function remaining uncertain. This CDR3 contains 14 residues. This CDR3 is CASSLRGGIYGYTF. The CDR3 bases are TGTGCCAGCAGCTTAAGGGGAGGGATCTATGGCTACACCTTC.

The chain has TRBV29-1 and TRBJ2-7; 7 nucleotides agree with TRBD2. The CDR3 loop spans 14 amino acids. Germline CDR1 and CDR2: SQVTM and ANQGSEA. The ends lost 4 bases at V and 0 bases at J; junction bases unmatched: 6. CDR3 protein: CSVAPSGLSYEQYF. CDR3 sequence (DNA): TGCAGCGTTGCCCCTAGCGGCCTCTCCTACGAGCAGTACTTC.

J is TRBJ2-1 and V is TRBV27; 9 nucleotides align to TRBD2. The CDR3 runs to 14 residues. V trimming: 5 bases; J trimming: 6 bases; junction bases outside the gene matches: 5. Germline V gene lookup returns CDR1 MNHEY and CDR2 SMNVEV (reference sequence). CDR3 bases: TGTGCCAGCAGTCGACTAGCGGCCATCAATGAGCAGTTCTTC. This codes for CASSRLAAINEQFF.

The rearrangement links TRBV28 to TRBJ1-1; D unresolved. Germline V gives CDR1 MDHEN, CDR2 SYDVKM. The CDR3 totals 14 residues. V lost 5 bases, J lost 1 base, and 11 bases lay in between. CDR3 loop: CASSPPHRNTEAFF. DNA for the CDR3: TGTGCCAGCAGTCCCCCTCACAGGAACACTGAAGCTTTCTTT.

The chain combines TRBV20-1 with TRBJ2-3; TRBD1 aligns across 11 bases. Germline loops: CDR1 DFQATT, CDR2 SNEGSKA (reference sequence). J lost 4 bases, V lost 5 bases, and 11 bases had no gene match. The CDR3 has 16 residues. CDR3 nucleotides: TGCAGTGCTGGAAGGAGGACAGGGGGCGGCCCAGATACGCAGTATTTT. Its translation is CSAGRRTGGGPDTQYF.

A note on this clonotype: One end of the junction is discordant with germline, which a read error may explain. This rearrangement joins TRBV4-1 to TRBJ2-2; TRBD1 might be the D (5 bases). The CDR3 is made up of 14 amino acids. Per the germline V gene, CDR1 is MGHRA and CDR2 is YSYEKL. The CDR3 protein is CASRQGVETGELFF. The CDR3, as DNA: TGCGCCAGCAGACAAGGGGTTGAGACCGGGGAGCTGTTTTTT.